The 21 T cell receptor beta chains below come from one sample, sequenced in a study of T cells in Graves' hyperthyroidism and ophthalmopathy. The CDR3 regions of TCR beta were amplified from RNA transcripts. With the HTBI primer set, the TCR CDR3 went through a first round of RT-PCR. TCRdb ran MiXCR on the multiplex PCR reads and lists one entry per CDR3 protein. The table lists over 45,000 distinct CDR3 sequences, about half of them singletons. The sample was peripheral blood or thyroid tissue (not recorded which). These receptors were obtained from a woman between 50 and 59 years old with Graves' hyperthyroidism.

This clonotype was counted at least ten times. As DNA, the CDR3 is TGTGCCACCAGTGATAACTATCTTCGGTACTTC. Translation: CATSDNYLRYF. This chain links TRBV24-1 with TRBJ2-5, with unresolved D. V was trimmed by 3 bases and J by 13 bases, leaving 11 bases between them. This CDR3 spans 11 amino acids. Germline values: CDR1 KGHDR, CDR2 SFDVKD.

In this sample, this clonotype turned up many times. The chain couples TRBV20-1 to TRBJ2-7; 10 bases line up with TRBD1. Germline CDR1 is DFQATT and CDR2 is SNEGSKA (reference sequence). The CDR3 runs to 12 residues. The V and J ends lost 6 bases and 3 bases, in that order; junction bases with no gene match: 2. The CDR3 loop reads CSARTGGYEQYF. CDR3 DNA sequence: TGCAGTGCGAGGACAGGGGGCTACGAGCAGTACTTC.

This clonotype was found a few times. CDR3 sequence (DNA): TGTGCCAGCAGCAGCGGGATAGAGCAGTTCTACGAGCAGTACTTC. Translating gives CASSSGIEQFYEQYF. This sequence joins TRBV7-6 and TRBJ2-7, with TRBD2 matching 7 bases. This CDR3 spans 15 amino acids. With 5 bases clipped from V and 3 bases from J, the junction kept 10 bases outside the gene matches. Looked up from germline, CDR1 is SGHVS and CDR2 is FNYEAQ.

The chain recombines TRBV10-2 with TRBJ1-1, with D perhaps matching TRBD1 (5 bases). CDR1 WSHSY and CDR2 SAAADI come from the germline V gene. V lost 5 bases and J 1 base, leaving 11 bases between the germline ends. This CDR3 spans 14 amino acids. The DNA for the CDR3 is TGCGCCAGCAGTTATAGGGGCAGGAACACTGAAGCTTTCTTT. This gives the protein CASSYRGRNTEAFF.

At least ten counts were recorded for this clonotype. The rearrangement joins TRBV20-1 to TRBJ2-2, with 8 bases matching TRBD1. V lost 1 base, J lost 1 base, and 2 bases stayed unmatched. Germline values: CDR1 DFQATT, CDR2 SNEGSKA (reference sequence). The CDR3 has 15 amino acids. CDR3 nucleotides: TGCAGTGCTAGAGTCGGGACAGGGAACACCGGGGAGCTGTTTTTT. It yields the protein CSARVGTGNTGELFF.

CDR3 DNA: TGTGCCAGCAGCAATAGCGGTCCCGTGGGGAATGAGCAGTTCTTC. This encodes CASSNSGPVGNEQFF. V usage is TRBV7-2 and J usage is TRBJ2-1, with D possibly being TRBD2 (6 bases). Germline values: CDR1 SGHTA, CDR2 FQGNSA. The V and J ends lost 5 bases and 7 bases respectively, with 18 bases between them. This CDR3 region has 15 residues.

The CDR3 loop reads CASQYLNSGNTIYF. The CDR3 DNA is TGTGCCAGCCAATATCTAAACTCTGGAAACACCATATATTTT. The chain employs TRBV2 and TRBJ1-3; no definite D call. CDR1 is SNHLY, CDR2 FYNNEI, per germline. This CDR3 spans 14 amino acids. V was pared by 8 bases and J by 0 bases, with 11 bases between. The whole variable domain, remainder taken from reference TRBV2 and TRBJ1-3, is EPEVTQTPSHQVTQMGQEVILRCVPISNHLYFYWYRQILGQKVEFLVSFYNNEISEKSEIFDDQFSVERPDGSNFTLKIRSTKLEDSAMYFCASQYLNSGNTIYFGEGSWLTVV.

This clonotype was picked up many times. The J gene is TRBJ2-3, the V gene TRBV7-8, with TRBD1 as a possible D gene (5 bases). The ends were cut back, 0 bases at V and 1 base at J, with 5 bases in the middle. CDR3 length equals 14 residues. Germline CDR1 is SGHVS and CDR2 is FQNEAQ. This chain's CDR3 is CASSLARGTDTQYF. The CDR3 nucleotides read TGTGCCAGCAGCTTAGCCAGGGGCACAGATACGCAGTATTTT. The full variable domain, its missing parts supplied by reference TRBV7-8 and TRBJ2-3, is GAGVSQSPRYKVAKRGQDVALRCDPISGHVSLFWYQQALGQGPEFLTYFQNEAQLDKSGLPSDRFFAERPEGSVSTLKIQRTQQEDSAVYLCASSLARGTDTQYFGPGTRLTVL.

Here the CDR3 reads CASSPTSSSYEQYF. CDR3 in DNA: TGTGCCAGCAGCCCAACTAGCAGCTCCTACGAGCAGTACTTC. The gene calls are TRBV7-2 and TRBJ2-7, with D possibly TRBD2 on 6 matching bases. Trimming removed 5 bases at V and 0 bases at J, with 11 bases between. Germline V lookup: CDR1 SGHTA, CDR2 FQGNSA. The CDR3 is 14 residues long.

The rearrangement uses TRBV7-3 and TRBJ1-1; TRBD1 agrees at 7 bases. Trimming took 4 bases from V and 4 from J; bases not matched to a gene: 6. CDR3 size: 14 residues. From germline, CDR1 is SGHTA and CDR2 FQGTGA. The CDR3 nucleotides read TGTGCCAGCAGCTCCAGACAGGGTTCCACTGAAGCTTTCTTT. Protein product: CASSSRQGSTEAFF.

The table lists this clonotype with many counts. V is TRBV15 and J is TRBJ1-1; D call uncertain. This CDR3 region has 13 residues. Germline V CDR1 and CDR2: LNHNV, YYDKDF (reference sequence). V was trimmed by 2 bases and J by 0 bases, leaving 4 bases between them. DNA of the CDR3: TGTGCCACCAGCAGACAGATGAACACTGAAGCTTTCTTT. Residues: CATSRQMNTEAFF.

This chain links TRBV24-1 with TRBJ1-2; no firm D call. The CDR3 totals 14 residues. CDR1 is KGHDR and CDR2 is SFDVKD in the germline V gene. The V and J ends lost 4 bases and 4 bases respectively, with 12 bases between them. The DNA of the CDR3 is TGTGCCACCAGTGACCGGTCGGTCCTCTATGGCTACACCTTC. Translating it yields CATSDRSVLYGYTF.

At least ten counts were recorded for this clonotype. The CDR3 here is CASSAGASRHQETQYF. The CDR3 region has the DNA TGTGCCAGCAGTGCTGGGGCTAGCAGACACCAAGAGACCCAGTACTTC. The chain employs TRBV6-1 and TRBJ2-5; either TRBD1 or TRBD2 may supply D (5 bases each). This CDR3 comprises 16 residues. Deletions cut 4 bases from V and 0 bases from J, with 15 bases between. CDR1 is MNHNS and CDR2 is SASEGT in the germline V gene.

As concerns this clonotype: This is likely a read error, given that the CDR3 carries no conserved phenylalanine or tryptophan at its end. No DNA is shown, since the ends of the CDR3 on it are uncertain; the CDR3 is the one TCRdb lists. V usage is TRBV29-1 and J usage is TRBJ1-2. Per germline, CDR1 SQVTM and CDR2 ANQGSEA. The length of the CDR3 is 9 amino acids, counting both ends. The CDR3 reads CSVGGRSSY.

In its sample, this clonotype was seen many times. The rearrangement uses TRBV7-2 and TRBJ1-1, with D possibly being TRBD1 (5 bases). This CDR3 is built from 15 residues. Germline CDR1 is SGHTA and CDR2 is FQGNSA. V was shortened by 3 bases and J by 4 bases, with 15 bases between the two germline ends. CDR3 region: CASSLMAGWGTEAFF. The CDR3 coding sequence is TGTGCCAGCAGCTTGATGGCAGGGTGGGGCACTGAAGCTTTCTTT.

The sample holds many counts of this clonotype. A read error may be the cause here, since a much bigger clone is one base away. The chain recombines TRBV6-1 with TRBJ1-2, with a weak D call TRBD1 (6 bases). The germline gives CDR1 MNHNS, CDR2 SASEGT. With 4 bases removed from V and 2 bases from J, the gap between germline ends came to 8 bases. CDR3 size: 13 residues. CDR3 coding DNA: TGTGCCAGCAGTGGGGGGGCCAACTATGGCTACACCTTC. It yields the protein CASSGGANYGYTF.

V is TRBV10-3 and J is TRBJ1-6, with D tentatively TRBD1 (6 bases). Trimming left V 8 bases short and J 0 bases short, with 29 bases between. The CDR3 consists of 21 residues. Germline V gene sequence: CDR1 ENHRY, CDR2 SYGVKD. The CDR3 reads CAIGQQKGGRPTSSYNSPLHF. The CDR3 nucleotides are TGTGCCATCGGACAACAAAAGGGGGGGAGACCAACGAGCTCCTATAATTCACCCCTCCACTTT.

This clonotype was detected ten times or more. Its ends do not fully match the called genes, so a read error is possible. This chain links TRBV7-3 with TRBJ2-3; D unresolved. CDR1 and CDR2 from the germline V gene are SGHTA and FQGTGA. This CDR3 contains 13 residues. Here the CDR3 DNA reads TGTGCCGGCAGCTTACGGGTGAGAGATACGCAGTATTTT. Protein product: CAGSLRVRDTQYF.

This clonotype was detected many times. The chain couples TRBV28 to TRBJ1-2; 10 nucleotides match TRBD1. Per the germline V gene, CDR1 is MDHEN and CDR2 is SYDVKM. The CDR3 loop spans 14 amino acids. Trimming cost V 6 bases and J 1 base; bases outside gene matches: 2. CDR3 coding DNA: TGTGCCAGCAGCGACAGGGGGCGTAACTATGGCTACACCTTC. Translated: CASSDRGRNYGYTF.

This clonotype was observed a few times. This chain links TRBV20-1 with TRBJ2-7, with 9 bases aligning to TRBD2. The V segment lost 6 bases and the J segment 2 bases; nucleotides outside the gene matches: 8. The CDR3 has 14 residues. Germline assignment: CDR1 DFQATT and CDR2 SNEGSKA (reference sequence). The CDR3 spells CSASSKREAYEQYF. CDR3 nucleotides: TGCAGTGCCAGCAGCAAGCGGGAGGCCTACGAGCAGTACTTC.

Concerning this clonotype itself: A much larger clonotype is one base distant, so this may be a read error. The chain joins TRBV7-9 to TRBJ1-1; 7 bases match TRBD1. The junction had 8 bases not matched to a gene; V was cut back by 5 bases and J by 5 bases. This CDR3 region has 14 residues. Germline CDR1 and CDR2: SEHNR and FQNEAQ (reference sequence). CDR3 protein: CASSPGGEGTEAFF. CDR3 coding DNA: TGTGCCAGCAGCCCAGGGGGGGAGGGAACTGAAGCTTTCTTT.